This entry concerns a single T cell receptor beta chain. Its cognate antigen is unknown. V lost 4 bases and J lost 11, with 11 bases in between. The CDR3 runs to 11 residues. TCRdb recomputed calls from the 5' RACE reads with MiXCR, one row per CDR3 protein. The sample has some 290,000 distinct CDR3 sequences; 16% are singletons. This entry comes from a study of T-cell memory formation after mild COVID-19. Study background: TCR clusters largely stayed donor specific.

Study-level findings and limits: CM and EM subsets held most contracting CD4+ clones; EMRA held CD8+ ones. SARS-CoV-2 specificity of second-wave clones peaking day 37 was unconfirmed. Clones contracting across day 15 to 85 had a balanced CD4/CD8 profile; later expanding clones leaned CD4+.

This clonotype was sampled from a man aged 18 to 35 who had mild COVID-19 (a few samples of this study predate the infection). Cell type and time point are not known. The J gene is TRBJ1-1, the V gene TRBV12-3 or TRBV12-4; D unclear. Sequences were obtained from PBMCs or a T cell subset sorted from them (not recorded which). The CDR3 spells CASSSAMAAFF. The CDR3 DNA follows: TGTGCCAGCAGTTCAGCGATGGCCGCTTTCTTT.